The T cell receptor (beta chain) described here comes from a study of shared clonotypes between healthy human individuals. Study details: Three plates were used per donor for CD4 naive, three for CD4 memory, two for CD8 naive and one for CD8 memory.

A note on this clone: Its target is not known. Other DNA sequences in this sample translate to the same CDR3.

Study-wide results and limits: The sampled material consisted only of blood, and tissue repertoires are likely to differ.

Several immunoSEQ plates received, in even portions, the genomic DNA of each subset. It was 150 to 250 ng DNA, 28,000 or so T cell genomes, that sorted-subset replicate PCRs used. Measured with immunoSEQ multiplex PCR; TCRdb has only the in-frame clones, and not every one. The sample gives 2.3 million or so clones, approximately 93% of which show up once; about 0.41% is in the top ten. CDR1 is KGHSH, CDR2 LQKENI, per germline. J lost 3 bases, V lost 6 bases, and 4 bases had no gene match. CDR3 length: 15 amino acids. The sequenced sample was naive CD4+ T cells from PBMCs. Subset meaning: CD45RA+ positively selected. This chain links TRBV18 with TRBJ2-7; 14 nucleotides agree with TRBD2. The receptor was isolated from a man between 18 and 29 years old in good health. Some clones in this sample may be carry-over from other donors' samples. The CDR3 reads CASSPGLAGGYEQYF. CDR3 nucleotide sequence: TGTGCCAGCTCGCCAGGACTAGCGGGAGGCTACGAGCAGTACTTC.